Listed below are T cell receptor beta chains from one sample, sequenced in a study of T cells in Graves' hyperthyroidism and ophthalmopathy. A single record per CDR3 protein comes from TCRdb applying MiXCR to the multiplex PCR reads. Here the sample spans 300,000 to 350,000 distinct CDR3 sequences, 11% to 15% being singletons. The specimen was blood. Receptors originate from a woman aged 25 to 39 with Graves' hyperthyroidism. The conserved cysteine and the conserved F or W are not part of the CDR3 here. A clone size is listed for some rows: how often the clone was seen (once, few, many), or a class if it is expanded.

size,V,CDR3
many,TRBV2,ASSPWGRGTDTQY
many,TRBV20-1,SARRASSYEQY
-,TRBV18,ASSPITSGISNEQF
few,TRBV20-1,SASSRTAMNSPLH
-,TRBV4-2,ASSLTARQGVVSNQPQH
few,TRBV28,ASSAGGGAGETQY
many,TRBV2,ASRRGQGAASPLH
-,TRBV20-1,SARIREGTPQH
many,TRBV12-3/TRBV12-4,ASSFFGTTNYEQY
many,TRBV28,ASSRSRQEQF
many,TRBV7-9,ASSSPVGSYEQY
few,TRBV6-1,ATGTSGTTQY
many,TRBV6-1,ASSDLPGQGSSGANVLT
many,TRBV25-1,ASSGGGTQPQH
many,TRBV28,ASSLWAGYEAF
many,TRBV12-3/TRBV12-4,ASSHSTGELF
few,TRBV27,ASRGGPYGYT
many,TRBV6-5,ASSYQAEQGIDGYT